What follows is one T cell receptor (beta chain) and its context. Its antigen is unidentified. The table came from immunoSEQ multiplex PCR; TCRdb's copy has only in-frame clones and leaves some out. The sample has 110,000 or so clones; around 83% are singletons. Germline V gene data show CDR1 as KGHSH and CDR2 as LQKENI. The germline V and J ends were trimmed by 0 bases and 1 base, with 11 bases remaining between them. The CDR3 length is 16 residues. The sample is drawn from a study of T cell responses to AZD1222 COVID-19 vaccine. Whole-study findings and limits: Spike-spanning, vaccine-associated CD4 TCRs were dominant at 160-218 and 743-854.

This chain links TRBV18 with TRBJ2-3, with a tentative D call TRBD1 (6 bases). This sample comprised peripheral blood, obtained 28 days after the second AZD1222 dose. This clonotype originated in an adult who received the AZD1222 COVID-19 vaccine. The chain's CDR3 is CASSPPNRAGTDTQYF. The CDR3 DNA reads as TGTGCCAGCTCACCACCAAACAGGGCGGGCACAGATACGCAGTATTTT.